The present entry profiles one TCR beta chain with its context. What it recognizes is unknown. Time point described: blood 4 weeks post-SBRT, at nephrectomy. Stated treatment: 15 Gy SBRT to primary tumor, nephrectomy 4 weeks later. Clones were sequenced by immunoSEQ multiplex PCR, and TCRdb holds only the in-frame ones, with some missing. The sample yields over 90,000 clones, around 83% seen once. The data stem from a study of radiation and T cells in renal cell carcinoma. General study findings and limits: No pretreatment tumor biopsies were available for baseline clonotypes.

Germline V gives CDR1 LGHNT, CDR2 FRNRAP. Trimming shortened V by 1 base and J by 3 bases, and 8 bases separated the two germline ends. This CDR3 region has 14 residues. This material consisted of blood, taken from a patient whose treatment included radiotherapy and nephrectomy. The chain links TRBV12-5 to TRBJ2-3, with a possible D match to TRBD2 (5 bases). The sequence derives from a man aged 55 to 70 with renal cell carcinoma. The CDR3 protein is CASGLGLPTDTQYF. In DNA form, the CDR3 reads TGTGCTAGTGGTTTGGGACTACCAACAGATACGCAGTATTTT.